The rows below give T cell receptor beta chains drawn from one sample of a study of STAT3 mutations in large granular lymphocyte leukemia. The repertoire was sequenced with immunoSEQ multiplex PCR; TCRdb's copy has only in-frame clones and lacks some. In the table there are over 8,500 clones, 85% to 90% of which are singletons. Sequencing input: peripheral blood mononuclear cells. Receptors were obtained from a man older than 75 with T-cell large granular lymphocyte leukemia. Some clones in this sample may be carry-over from other donors' samples. CDR3s include the opening cysteine and the closing phenylalanine or tryptophan. The D gene is left open where the match is weak. Only part of the rows carry a size: once, few, many, or a class if the clone is expanded.

d_call: NA; j_call: TRBJ2-7; v_call: TRBV5-4; clone_size: NA; cdr3_nt: TGTGCCAGCAGCCCCGGGCCTCCTTCCTACGAGCAGTACTTC; cdr3_aa: CASSPGPPSYEQYF
d_call: TRBD1; j_call: TRBJ1-2; v_call: TRBV10-3; clone_size: NA; cdr3_nt: TGTGCCATCGGACAGGAGTACTATGGCTACACCTTC; cdr3_aa: CAIGQEYYGYTF
d_call: NA; j_call: TRBJ2-7; v_call: TRBV5-8; clone_size: NA; cdr3_nt: TGTGCCAGCAGAAGCGTGTTGCAGGGGCTGAACGAGCAGTACTTC; cdr3_aa: CASRSVLQGLNEQYF
d_call: NA; j_call: TRBJ2-7; v_call: TRBV5-1; clone_size: NA; cdr3_nt: TGCGCCAGCAGCTTGTTGCAGGGTCCCTACGAGCAGTACTTC; cdr3_aa: CASSLLQGPYEQYF
d_call: TRBD1; j_call: TRBJ2-7; v_call: TRBV7-2; clone_size: NA; cdr3_nt: TGTGCCAGCAGCTCAAGACAGGGACCCCACGAGCAGTACTTC; cdr3_aa: CASSSRQGPHEQYF
d_call: NA; j_call: TRBJ1-5; v_call: TRBV5-6; clone_size: NA; cdr3_nt: TGTGCCAGCAGCTTCGGCTGGGGTAATAGCAATCAGCCCCAGCATTTT; cdr3_aa: CASSFGWGNSNQPQHF
d_call: NA; j_call: TRBJ2-5; v_call: TRBV7-3; clone_size: NA; cdr3_nt: TGTGCCAGCAGCCAACGCCCCGGGGTGGGGGAAGAGACCCAGTACTTC; cdr3_aa: CASSQRPGVGEETQYF
d_call: TRBD1; j_call: TRBJ1-1; v_call: TRBV7-2; clone_size: once; cdr3_nt: TGTGCCAGCAGCCTAGGGACAGCCGGGGAAGCTTTCTTT; cdr3_aa: CASSLGTAGEAFF
d_call: NA; j_call: TRBJ2-3; v_call: TRBV2; clone_size: NA; cdr3_nt: TGTGCCAGTACGGAGGGGGACACATCCACGCAGTATTTT; cdr3_aa: CASTEGDTSTQYF
d_call: NA; j_call: TRBJ1-1; v_call: TRBV18; clone_size: once; cdr3_nt: TGTGCCAGCTCATCCCCCGTGAACACTGAAGCTTTCTTT; cdr3_aa: CASSSPVNTEAFF
d_call: NA; j_call: TRBJ2-2; v_call: TRBV5-1; clone_size: NA; cdr3_nt: TGCGCCAGCAAGGGGGTCAGTCAAGCCGGGGAGCTGTTTTTT; cdr3_aa: CASKGVSQAGELFF
d_call: NA; j_call: TRBJ2-6; v_call: TRBV10-3; clone_size: NA; cdr3_nt: TGTGCCAACGGGAAGACAGGCGGTGGGGCCAACGTCCTGACTTTC; cdr3_aa: CANGKTGGGANVLTF
d_call: NA; j_call: TRBJ1-4; v_call: TRBV10-3; clone_size: NA; cdr3_nt: TGTGCCATCAGTGACGGGGGATTAACAACTAATGAAAAACTGTTTTTT; cdr3_aa: CAISDGGLTTNEKLFF
d_call: NA; j_call: TRBJ1-4; v_call: TRBV27; clone_size: NA; cdr3_nt: TGTGCCAGCAGTTCGATCGGGGCCGCGGATGAAAAACTGTTTTTT; cdr3_aa: CASSSIGAADEKLFF
d_call: NA; j_call: TRBJ2-7; v_call: TRBV5-1; clone_size: NA; cdr3_nt: TGCGCCAGCAGCTTAACAGGCCCCTACGAGCAGTACTTC; cdr3_aa: CASSLTGPYEQYF
d_call: NA; j_call: TRBJ2-5; v_call: TRBV28; clone_size: NA; cdr3_nt: TGTGCCAGCAGTTTAGGCGCGAGGGAGACCCAGTACTTC; cdr3_aa: CASSLGARETQYF
d_call: TRBD1; j_call: TRBJ1-6; v_call: TRBV30; clone_size: NA; cdr3_nt: TGTGCCTGGAGCGTAGGGGACAGGGGAGGAGGCGATTCACCCCTCCACTTT; cdr3_aa: CAWSVGDRGGGDSPLHF
d_call: NA; j_call: TRBJ2-7; v_call: TRBV4-3; clone_size: NA; cdr3_nt: TGCGCCAGCAGCCAGGGGGCGGCTTTTGGGTACGAGCAGTACTTC; cdr3_aa: CASSQGAAFGYEQYF
d_call: TRBD1; j_call: TRBJ2-7; v_call: TRBV6-6; clone_size: NA; cdr3_nt: TGTGCCAGCAGACCCCAGACCAGGGGGCTGCACGAGCAGTACTTC; cdr3_aa: CASRPQTRGLHEQYF
d_call: TRBD1; j_call: TRBJ1-5; v_call: TRBV15; clone_size: NA; cdr3_nt: TGTGCCACCAGCAGAGATCACACAGGGGGAAATCAGCCCCAGCATTTT; cdr3_aa: CATSRDHTGGNQPQHF
d_call: TRBD2; j_call: TRBJ2-3; v_call: TRBV7-7; clone_size: NA; cdr3_nt: TGTGCTAGCAGCTTAGCTGCGGGGGGGGATACGCAGTATTTT; cdr3_aa: CASSLAAGGDTQYF
d_call: NA; j_call: TRBJ1-4; v_call: TRBV7-9; clone_size: NA; cdr3_nt: TGTGCCAGCAGCTTGGGTGGGGGTAATGAAAAACTGTTTTTT; cdr3_aa: CASSLGGGNEKLFF
d_call: TRBD1; j_call: TRBJ1-6; v_call: TRBV6-5; clone_size: few; cdr3_nt: TGTGCCACCTCAAGACAGGGACCCGGATCACCCCTCCACTTT; cdr3_aa: CATSRQGPGSPLHF
d_call: NA; j_call: TRBJ1-2; v_call: TRBV2; clone_size: NA; cdr3_nt: TGTGCCAGCACGTGGGAGATAGCTAACTATGGCTACACCTTC; cdr3_aa: CASTWEIANYGYTF
d_call: NA; j_call: TRBJ1-3; v_call: TRBV7-9; clone_size: NA; cdr3_nt: TGTGCCAGCAGCCCGGGGGCGCTTGGGGCTGGAAACACCATATATTTT; cdr3_aa: CASSPGALGAGNTIYF
d_call: NA; j_call: TRBJ2-1; v_call: TRBV13; clone_size: NA; cdr3_nt: TGTGCCAGCAGCTTTTGGATGTGGGCTGAGCAGTTCTTC; cdr3_aa: CASSFWMWAEQFF
d_call: TRBD1; j_call: TRBJ2-7; v_call: TRBV18; clone_size: NA; cdr3_nt: TGTGCCAGCTCACTAAAAGGAGCCGGGACAGATACCTACGAGCAGTACTTC; cdr3_aa: CASSLKGAGTDTYEQYF
d_call: NA; j_call: TRBJ2-3; v_call: TRBV5-1; clone_size: NA; cdr3_nt: TGCGCCAGCAGCTCGGGTAGGGGGGCGAATACGAAAACAGATACGCAGTATTTT; cdr3_aa: CASSSGRGANTKTDTQYF
d_call: NA; j_call: TRBJ1-6; v_call: TRBV19; clone_size: NA; cdr3_nt: TGTGCCAGTAGTATACGACTGGACTATAATTCACCCCTCCACTTT; cdr3_aa: CASSIRLDYNSPLHF
d_call: NA; j_call: TRBJ2-5; v_call: TRBV5-4; clone_size: NA; cdr3_nt: TGTGCCAGCAGATCACTAGAACCACTCGAAGAGACCCAGTACTTC; cdr3_aa: CASRSLEPLEETQYF
d_call: NA; j_call: TRBJ1-2; v_call: TRBV7-2; clone_size: NA; cdr3_nt: TGTGCCAGCAGCTTAGCGCTCTCGGGGCTTGGAGGCTACACCTTC; cdr3_aa: CASSLALSGLGGYTF
d_call: NA; j_call: TRBJ1-1; v_call: TRBV25-1; clone_size: NA; cdr3_nt: TGTGCCAGCAGTGAATTGGGCGGCAAGAGGGTCATATCCACTGAAGCTTTCTTT; cdr3_aa: CASSELGGKRVISTEAFF
d_call: TRBD2; j_call: TRBJ2-7; v_call: TRBV4-3; clone_size: NA; cdr3_nt: TGCGCCAGCAGCCCCGCGGGTAGCGGGGGTTACGAGCAGTACTTC; cdr3_aa: CASSPAGSGGYEQYF
d_call: NA; j_call: TRBJ1-6; v_call: TRBV11-2; clone_size: NA; cdr3_nt: TGTGCCAGCAGCCGAAATCAGGGTTCTAATTCACCCCTCCACTTT; cdr3_aa: CASSRNQGSNSPLHF
d_call: TRBD1; j_call: TRBJ1-1; v_call: TRBV7-9; clone_size: once; cdr3_nt: TGTGCCAGCAGCCCAACAGGGGGGGAAGCTTTCTTT; cdr3_aa: CASSPTGGEAFF
d_call: NA; j_call: TRBJ2-7; v_call: TRBV4-1; clone_size: NA; cdr3_nt: TGCGCCAGCAGCCAAGGGTTAGGGTTCGACGAGCAGTACTTC; cdr3_aa: CASSQGLGFDEQYF
d_call: NA; j_call: TRBJ2-5; v_call: TRBV5-4; clone_size: NA; cdr3_nt: TGTGCCAGCAGCCCCGGGGTCCAAGAGACCCAGTACTTC; cdr3_aa: CASSPGVQETQYF
d_call: NA; j_call: TRBJ2-1; v_call: TRBV7-9; clone_size: NA; cdr3_nt: TGTGCCAGCACAACCAGGAACTCCCCCAATGAGCAGTTCTTC; cdr3_aa: CASTTRNSPNEQFF
d_call: NA; j_call: TRBJ1-2; v_call: TRBV28; clone_size: NA; cdr3_nt: TGTGCCAGCAGTCGAGGGGGGTCTAACTATGGCTACACCTTC; cdr3_aa: CASSRGGSNYGYTF
d_call: NA; j_call: TRBJ2-1; v_call: TRBV7-9; clone_size: once; cdr3_nt: TGTGCCAGCAGCTTAGCGGTCACTAGCAGGGGCGAGCAGTTCTTC; cdr3_aa: CASSLAVTSRGEQFF